This T cell receptor beta chain is drawn from a study of monozygotic twins with inflammatory bowel disease. Per sample, reverse transcription was split into eight reactions. The template-switching step introduced UMIs that carried a 6-nucleotide sample barcode. No DNA is given; TCRdb re-called the 5' RACE reads and lists each CDR3 protein once. This repertoire comprises some 170,000 distinct CDR3 sequences; its ten largest clones make up about 2.4%. The CDR3 spans 14 residues. Germline values: CDR1 SGHTA, CDR2 FQGNSA. This chain connects TRBV7-2 to TRBJ2-7; TCRdb proposes TRBD2, but this gene call is untestable without DNA. Sequencing input: blood. The receptor comes from a human donor with ulcerative colitis or Crohn's disease, or a healthy co-twin of an affected twin (not recorded which). The CDR3 region is CASSFGTLPNEQYF.